This TCR beta chain was documented in a study of blood T cell repertoires in COVID-19. For the study at large: From T cells, B-cell-depleted T cells, or PBMCs came the material, which was cDNA or gDNA.

CDR1 and CDR2 from the germline V gene are MDHEN and SYDVKM. V shed 6 bases, J shed 0 bases, and the junction held 9 bases outside the gene matches. The CDR3 sequence is 17 residues long. Using immunoSEQ multiplex PCR, the repertoire was profiled, and TCRdb retains in-frame clones only, with some absent. The sample consists of around 250,000 clones, around nine tenths of them appearing once. Sequencing input: peripheral blood. The chain uses TRBV28 and TRBJ1-5; 9 positions match TRBD1. This receptor was obtained from a man aged 40-55 years with active or convalescent COVID-19. The CDR3 coding sequence is TGTGCCAGCAGCATCCGGACAGGGGTTAATAGCAATCAGCCCCAGCATTTT. Translation: CASSIRTGVNSNQPQHF.